Listed here is a single T cell receptor beta chain. The data were produced by immunoSEQ multiplex PCR, yet TCRdb's version contains in-frame clones alone and is incomplete. The sample records tens of thousands of clones, roughly 87% being singletons. The source of the sample is a study of T cell responses to AZD1222 COVID-19 vaccine. The CDR3 has 15 amino acids. Germline V gives CDR1 SGDLS, CDR2 YYNGEE. Trimming shortened V by 0 bases and J by 2 bases, and 11 bases separated the two germline ends. This clonotype originated in an adult in good health. The sequenced sample was peripheral blood, obtained on day 0 of AZD1222 vaccination. This chain joins TRBV9 and TRBJ1-1; perhaps TRBD1 as D (6 bases). The CDR3 region is CASSVATTGNTEAFF. DNA of the CDR3: TGTGCCAGCAGCGTAGCGACGACAGGCAACACTGAAGCTTTCTTT.